The entry below describes one T cell receptor (beta chain). The table came from immunoSEQ multiplex PCR; TCRdb's copy has only in-frame clones and leaves some out. This table has 250,000 to 300,000 clones, over 65% appearing once. Trimming stripped 0 bases from V and 0 bases from J, with 13 bases between. This CDR3 comprises 17 residues. The germline V gene has CDR1 SGHRS and CDR2 YFSETQ. The record originates from a study of blood T cell repertoires in COVID-19. This sequence originates from a man in his sixties who had recovered from COVID-19. The rearrangement joins TRBV5-1 to TRBJ2-1; TRBD1 is a possible D gene (6 bases). Sequencing used peripheral blood. DNA for the CDR3: TGCGCCAGCAGCTTGGTTTTGGGGGCTAGCTCCTACAATGAGCAGTTCTTC. The encoded protein is CASSLVLGASSYNEQFF. The whole variable domain, filled in from reference TRBV5-1 and TRBJ2-1, reads KAGVTQTPRYLIKTRGQQVTLSCSPISGHRSVSWYQQTPGQGLQFLFEYFSETQRNKGNFPGRFSGRQFSNSRSEMNVSTLELGDSALYLCASSLVLGASSYNEQFFGPGTRLTVL.